The 3 T cell receptor beta chains below come from one sample, sequenced in a study of a mutant IDH1 vaccine in newly diagnosed glioma. The time point is: week 47, end of study. Vaccination used 300 ug of mutant IDH1 20-mer peptide per dose, with topical imiquimod. For these TCRs, the target antigens are not known. Assay: immunoSEQ multiplex PCR; the TCRdb copy retains only in-frame clones and omits some. The sample includes about 34,000 clones, 80% to 90% seen only once; the top ten take 12%. Sequences were derived from PBMCs, sampled from a glioma patient whose treatment included an IDH1 peptide vaccine. These receptors were collected from a woman under 40 with glioma.

In this sample, this clone turned up once. The V call is TRBV10-3, the J call TRBJ2-3; D gene ambiguous. The CDR3 is 12 amino acids. Looked up from germline, CDR1 is ENHRY and CDR2 is SYGVKD. V lost 4 bases, J lost 6 bases, and 8 bases lay in between. CDR3 loop: CAISAVQDTQYF. The CDR3 DNA sequence: TGTGCCATCAGTGCCGTCCAGGATACGCAGTATTTT.

This chain connects TRBV19 to TRBJ1-5; D may be TRBD1 (6 bases). The CDR3 is 20 residues long. V was trimmed by 8 bases and J by 2 bases, leaving 31 bases between them. Germline CDR1 reads LNHDA; CDR2 reads SQIVND (reference sequence). This CDR3 reads CASAFRTGRGPLVGNQPQHF. The CDR3 nucleotides are TGTGCCAGTGCTTTCCGTACAGGGAGAGGCCCCTTAGTAGGCAATCAGCCCCAGCATTTT.

The chain's CDR3 is CASSSLGPGSGNTIYF. CDR3 nucleotides: TGTGCCAGCAGCTCCCTAGGGCCGGGCTCTGGAAACACCATATATTTT. This sequence joins TRBV7-2 and TRBJ1-3; the D is unclear. Trimming cost V 4 bases and J 0 bases, with 13 bases left between them. Germline V gives CDR1 SGHTA, CDR2 FQGNSA. The length of the CDR3 is 16 residues.